This T cell receptor beta chain was sequenced in a study of T cells after yellow fever vaccination. Study-level information: Four memory subsets, EM, EMRA, CM and Tscm, were sorted by CD3, CD45RA, CCR7, CD95.

The 5'RACE template-switching step produced TCR cDNA and added a universal primer site and UMIs. TCRdb ran MiXCR on the 5' RACE reads and lists one entry per CDR3 protein. The sample lists roughly 16,000 distinct CDR3 sequences, just over 4% occurring once. The germline V gene encodes CDR1 LGHNA and CDR2 YSLEER. This CDR3 is built from 15 residues. Trimming took off 4 bases at V and 1 base at J, with 13 bases between the two ends. In its sample, this clonotype is medium-sized. The study's findings and limits: Once the booster was given, most primary-vaccination clones reappeared, at approximately 97% for CD4 and roughly 85% for CD8. Among all clonotypes, a small share was observed in both CD4 and CD8 compartments.

This TCR was sampled from a man younger than 40 who received the YFV17D yellow fever vaccine. This specimen consisted of PBMCs, either bulk or a sorted T-cell subset (CD4+, CD8+, memory, or dextramer-sorted; not recorded which), obtained 15 days after the yellow fever booster vaccination. This chain connects TRBV4-3 to TRBJ1-1; TRBD1 is a possible D gene (6 bases). CDR3 in DNA: TGCGCCAGCAGCCTTGTAAGGGGGGGGAACACTGAAGCTTTCTTT. It encodes CASSLVRGGNTEAFF.